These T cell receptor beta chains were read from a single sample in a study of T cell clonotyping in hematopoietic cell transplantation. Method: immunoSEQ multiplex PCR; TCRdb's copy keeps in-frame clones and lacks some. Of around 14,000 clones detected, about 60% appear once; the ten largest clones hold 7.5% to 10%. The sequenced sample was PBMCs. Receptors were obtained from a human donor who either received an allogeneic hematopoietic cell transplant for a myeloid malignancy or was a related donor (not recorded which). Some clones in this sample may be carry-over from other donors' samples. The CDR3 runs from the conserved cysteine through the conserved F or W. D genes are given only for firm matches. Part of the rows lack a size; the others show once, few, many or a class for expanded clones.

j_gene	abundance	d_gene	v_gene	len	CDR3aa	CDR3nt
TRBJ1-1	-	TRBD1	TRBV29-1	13	CSVQTGAATEAFF	TGCAGCGTTCAGACAGGGGCGGCCACTGAAGCTTTCTTT
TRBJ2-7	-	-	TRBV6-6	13	CASSYRGAYEQYF	TGTGCCAGCAGTTACAGGGGGGCCTACGAGCAGTACTTC
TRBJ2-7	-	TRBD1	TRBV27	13	CASSPGTGYEQYF	TGTGCCAGCAGTCCAGGGACAGGGTACGAGCAGTACTTC
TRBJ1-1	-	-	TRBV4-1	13	CASSQPGQTEAFF	TGCGCCAGCAGCCAACCCGGACAGACTGAAGCTTTCTTT
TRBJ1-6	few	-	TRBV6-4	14	CARGRLKYNSPLHF	TGTGCCAGGGGACGGCTGAAGTATAATTCACCCCTCCACTTT
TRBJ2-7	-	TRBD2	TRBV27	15	CASSLAGGVSYEQYF	TGTGCCAGCAGCCTAGCGGGGGGGGTCTCCTACGAGCAGTACTTC
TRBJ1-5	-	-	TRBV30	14	CAWSAGVSNQPQHF	TGTGCCTGGAGTGCTGGCGTTAGCAATCAGCCCCAGCATTTT
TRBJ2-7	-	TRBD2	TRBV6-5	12	CASSPGLEEQYF	TGTGCCAGCAGCCCCGGACTAGAGGAGCAGTACTTC
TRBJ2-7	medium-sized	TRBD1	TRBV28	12	CASGQGPYEQYF	TGTGCCTCAGGACAGGGTCCCTACGAGCAGTACTTC
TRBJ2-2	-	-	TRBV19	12	CATAAETGELFF	TGTGCCACCGCTGCGGAGACCGGGGAGCTGTTTTTT
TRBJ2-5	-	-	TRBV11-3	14	CASSGGQYQETQYF	TGTGCCAGCAGCGGGGGCCAGTACCAAGAGACCCAGTACTTC
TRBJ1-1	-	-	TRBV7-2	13	CASSSSEANRAFF	TGTGCCAGCAGCTCAAGTGAGGCCAACCGAGCTTTCTTT
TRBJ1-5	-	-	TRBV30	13	CAWNRQNNQPQHF	TGTGCCTGGAATAGGCAGAATAATCAGCCCCAGCATTTT
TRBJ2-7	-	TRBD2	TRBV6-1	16	CASSEWGLAGIDEQYF	TGTGCCAGCAGTGAATGGGGACTAGCGGGTATCGACGAGCAGTACTTC
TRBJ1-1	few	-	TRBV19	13	CASSPTMNTEAFF	TGTGCCAGTAGTCCTACTATGAACACTGAAGCTTTTTTT
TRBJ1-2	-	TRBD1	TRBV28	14	CASSPDIRDRECPF	TGTGCCAGCAGTCCCGATATCCGGGACAGAGAGTGCCCCTTC
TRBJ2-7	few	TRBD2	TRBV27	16	CASSYSGLAGVGEQYF	TGTGCCAGCAGCTACTCTGGACTAGCGGGAGTGGGGGAGCAGTACTTC
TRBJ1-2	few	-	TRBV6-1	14	CASSDLQGSYGYTF	TGTGCCAGCAGTGATTTACAGGGTAGCTATGGCTACACCTTC